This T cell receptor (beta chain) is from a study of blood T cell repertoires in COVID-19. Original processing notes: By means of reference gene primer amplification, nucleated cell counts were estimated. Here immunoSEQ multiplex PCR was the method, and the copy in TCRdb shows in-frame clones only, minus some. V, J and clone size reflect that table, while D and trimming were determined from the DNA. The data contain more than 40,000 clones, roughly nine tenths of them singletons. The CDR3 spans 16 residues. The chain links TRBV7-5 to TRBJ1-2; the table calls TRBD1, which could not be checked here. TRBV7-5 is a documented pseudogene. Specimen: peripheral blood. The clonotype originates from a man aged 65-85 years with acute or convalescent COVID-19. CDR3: CARSALGSIWGASYTF. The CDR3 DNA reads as TGTGCCAGAAGCGCCTTAGGGTCTATTTGGGGCGCTAGCTACACCTTC.